This T cell receptor beta chain was sequenced during a study of blood T cell repertoires in COVID-19. At the level of the study: The United States, Italy and Spain were the sources of the acute and convalescent COVID-19 samples. The cDNA or gDNA used as material had been derived from T cells, B-cell-depleted T cells, or PBMCs.

Under the authors' procedure: Counts of nucleated cells, estimated from reference gene primer amplification, were obtained. Generated by immunoSEQ multiplex PCR, the TCRdb table keeps only in-frame clones and is missing some. Clonal size and the V and J genes are those of that table, whereas D and trimming came from the DNA. Of more than 300,000 clones listed, around 92% were seen once; the top ten hold around 6%. This CDR3 comprises 15 residues. Germline V gene sequence: CDR1 SGHRS, CDR2 YFSETQ. Between the trimmed V and J ends, which lost 6 bases and 1 base, there was a span of 13 bases. Sequenced: peripheral blood. The receptor comes from a man aged 18 to 30 who had recovered from COVID-19. This chain joins TRBV5-1 and TRBJ2-2; perhaps TRBD2 as D (7 bases). CDR3 sequence (DNA): TGCGCCAGCACCCGGGGGGCCCAGAACACCGGGGAGCTGTTTTTT. Protein sequence: CASTRGAQNTGELFF.